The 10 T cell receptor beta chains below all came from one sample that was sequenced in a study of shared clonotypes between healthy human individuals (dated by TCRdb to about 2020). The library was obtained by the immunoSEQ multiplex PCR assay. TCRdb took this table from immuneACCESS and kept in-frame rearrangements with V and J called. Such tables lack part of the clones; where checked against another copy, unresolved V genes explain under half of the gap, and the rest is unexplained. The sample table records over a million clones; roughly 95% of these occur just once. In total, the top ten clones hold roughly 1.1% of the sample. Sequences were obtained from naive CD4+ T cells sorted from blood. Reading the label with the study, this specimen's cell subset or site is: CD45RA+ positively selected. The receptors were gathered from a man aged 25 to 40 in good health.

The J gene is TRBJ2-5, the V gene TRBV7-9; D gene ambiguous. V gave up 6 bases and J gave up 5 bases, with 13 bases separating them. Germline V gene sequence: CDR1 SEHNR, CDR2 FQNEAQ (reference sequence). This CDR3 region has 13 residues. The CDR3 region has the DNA TGTGCCAGCAGGGCGGAACCGAGGGAGACCCAGTACTTC. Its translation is CASRAEPRETQYF. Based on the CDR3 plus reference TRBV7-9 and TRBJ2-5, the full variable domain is DTGVSQNPRHKITKRGQNVTFRCDPISEHNRLYWYRQTLGQGPEFLTYFQNEAQLEKSRLLSDRFSAERPKGSFSTLEIQRTEQGDSAMYLCASRAEPRETQYFGPGTRLLVL.

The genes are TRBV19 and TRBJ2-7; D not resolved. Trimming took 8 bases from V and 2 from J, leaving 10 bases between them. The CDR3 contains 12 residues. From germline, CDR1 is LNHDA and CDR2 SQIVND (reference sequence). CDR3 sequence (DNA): TGTGCCAGTCAAAGTGAGACCTACGAGCAGTACTTC. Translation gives CASQSETYEQYF.

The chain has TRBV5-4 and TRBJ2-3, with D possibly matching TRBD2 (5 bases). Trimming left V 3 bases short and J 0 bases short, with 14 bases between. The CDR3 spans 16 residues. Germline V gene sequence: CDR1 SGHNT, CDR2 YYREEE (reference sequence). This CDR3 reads CASSSDTSTSTDTQYF. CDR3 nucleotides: TGTGCCAGCAGCTCCGACACTAGTACTAGCACAGATACGCAGTATTTT.

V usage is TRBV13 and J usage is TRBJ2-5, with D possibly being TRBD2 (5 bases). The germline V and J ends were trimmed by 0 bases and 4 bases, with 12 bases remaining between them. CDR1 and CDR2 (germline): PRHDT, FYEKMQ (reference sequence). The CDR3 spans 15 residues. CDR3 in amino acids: CASSLGEAGGETQYF. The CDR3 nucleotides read TGTGCCAGCAGCTTAGGGGAGGCAGGAGGAGAGACCCAGTACTTC.

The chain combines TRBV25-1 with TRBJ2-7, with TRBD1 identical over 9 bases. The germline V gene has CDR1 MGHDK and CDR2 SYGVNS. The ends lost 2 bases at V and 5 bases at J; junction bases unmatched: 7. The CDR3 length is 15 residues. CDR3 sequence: CASSEAGTGRDEQYF. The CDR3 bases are TGTGCCAGCAGTGAAGCCGGGACAGGGAGAGACGAGCAGTACTTC.

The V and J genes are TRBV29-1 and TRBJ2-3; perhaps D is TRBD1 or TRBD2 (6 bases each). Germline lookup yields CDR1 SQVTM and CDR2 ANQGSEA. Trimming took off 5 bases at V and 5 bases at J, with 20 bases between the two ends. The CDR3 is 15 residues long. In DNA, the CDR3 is TGCAGCGTTATTCCGAAGGGGGGAGGAAAAGATACGCAGTATTTT. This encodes CSVIPKGGGKDTQYF.

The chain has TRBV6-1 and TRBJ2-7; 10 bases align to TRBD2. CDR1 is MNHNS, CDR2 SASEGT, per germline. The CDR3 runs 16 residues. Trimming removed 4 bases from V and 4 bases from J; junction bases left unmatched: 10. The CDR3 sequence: CASSATSGRTTYEQYF. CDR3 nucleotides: TGTGCCAGCAGTGCGACTAGCGGGCGGACAACTTACGAGCAGTACTTC.

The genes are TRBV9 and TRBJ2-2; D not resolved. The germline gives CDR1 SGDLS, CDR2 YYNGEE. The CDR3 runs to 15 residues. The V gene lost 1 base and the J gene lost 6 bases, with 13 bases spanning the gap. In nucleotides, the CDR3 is TGTGCCAGCAGCGTAATAGACGGAGCCCCCGGGGAGCTGTTTTTT. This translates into CASSVIDGAPGELFF. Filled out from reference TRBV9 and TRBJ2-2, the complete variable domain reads DSGVTQTPKHLITATGQRVTLRCSPRSGDLSVYWYQQSLDQGLQFLIQYYNGEERAKGNILERFSAQQFPDLHSELNLSSLELGDSALYFCASSVIDGAPGELFFGEGSRLTVL.

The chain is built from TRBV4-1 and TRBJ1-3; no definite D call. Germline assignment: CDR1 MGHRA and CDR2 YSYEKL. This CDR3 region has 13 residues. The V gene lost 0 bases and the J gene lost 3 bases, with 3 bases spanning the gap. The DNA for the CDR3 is TGCGCCAGCAGCCAAGAAATTGGAAACACCATATATTTT. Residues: CASSQEIGNTIYF.

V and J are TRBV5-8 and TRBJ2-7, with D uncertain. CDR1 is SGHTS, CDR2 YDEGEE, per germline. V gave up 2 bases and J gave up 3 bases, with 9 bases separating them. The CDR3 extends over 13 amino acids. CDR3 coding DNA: TGTGCCAGCAGCTTTATCCAAATCTACGAGCAGTACTTC. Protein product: CASSFIQIYEQYF.